The entry below gives a single T cell receptor (beta chain) sequence along with its context. Which antigen it targets is not known. The record has no base qualities; no much larger clone is one base away. V loses 11 bases at its end and J loses 9 bases; junction bases beyond the gene matches: 8. From the cysteine through the phenylalanine, the CDR3 covers 13 amino acids. Only the CDR3 portion is preserved as DNA: 39 bases, with reading frame beginning at the first base. Via the germline V gene (reference sequence), CDR1 is LNHDA and CDR2 SQIVND. Donors formed part of the validation cohort, which comprised 120 subjects and was distinct from the first cohort of over 500 subjects. This specimen belongs to a study of cytomegalovirus exposure and HLA in healthy donors (dated 2017 in TCRdb). For context, the study as a whole: According to a later analysis, one platform produced both the 110 or so validation repertoires and the roughly 640 repertoires of the first cohort. The study aimed to test whether signatures of past pathogen exposure could be identified by cataloging public T cell receptors. In addition to the first cohort of 666 subjects, a separate validation cohort of 100 to 150 different subjects was used. To predict cytomegalovirus infection status, the study combined high-throughput TCR immunosequencing, statistical association of individual TCRs with disease status, and machine learning.

Study-wide findings and limitations: According to the authors, the approach could potentially be generalized to other disease states and immunological phenotypes. Three of the identified cytomegalovirus-associated TCR beta chains were confirmed in vitro to be specific for cytomegalovirus antigens. All 120 or so repertoires were used to score co-occurrence in the validation cohort in a later analysis, because that analysis had no HLA typing for the cohort. The study listed 150 to 200 TCR beta chains as associated with cytomegalovirus. In both the original and validation cohorts, the classifier was reported to diagnose cytomegalovirus status with high specificity and sensitivity. Most TCR sequences were seen in very few donors, while some public TCRs were found in many individuals. A later analysis found that TCRs clustered in the first cohort also tended to co-occur in the roughly 120 validation repertoires, with 94% of cluster scores above 0.

The library was made by the immunoSEQ multiplex PCR assay. The paper's data handling went like this. A statistical classification framework was built to diagnose cytomegalovirus status from the catalog of TCR beta chain sequences. Sourced from immuneACCESS, this table was stored by TCRdb with only in-frame sequences that have V and J called. A share of the clones is absent; for the studies checked, an unresolved V gene accounts for under half, and the remainder has no known explanation. The V and J calls and the clone size are those of that table, but D and trimming were determined from the DNA. This sample holds some 100,000 clones; around 86% were observed only once. Roughly 5.3% of the sample is taken by the ten largest.

The sequenced sample consisted of PBMCs. The sequence links TRBV19 to TRBJ2-1, with 12 bases in between that match TRBD2. The receptor was derived from a young man in good health and CMV-seronegative. The DNA is as follows: TGTGCCGGAGGACTAGCGGGGACGGGTGAGCAGTTCTTC. This is translated as CAGGLAGTGEQFF. This CDR3, with the reference TRBV19 and TRBJ2-1 proteins standing in past its ends, gives the full variable domain DGGITQSPKYLFRKEGQNVTLSCEQNLNHDAMYWYRQDPGQGLRLIYYSQIVNDFQKGDIAEGYSVSREKKESFPLTVTSAQKNPTAFYLCAGGLAGTGEQFFGPGTRLTVL.